The 28 T cell receptor beta chains listed next were all sequenced from one sample in a study of cytomegalovirus exposure and HLA in healthy donors. The PCR used 60 Vbeta and 13 Jbeta primers. This table comes from immunoSEQ multiplex PCR, and its TCRdb copy is limited to in-frame clones, with some not included. The sample lists 100,000 or so clones; roughly 80% were seen once. Material: PBMCs. The receptors were gathered from a man in his forties or fifties in good health and CMV-seronegative.

The J gene is TRBJ2-1, the V gene TRBV6-5; D ambiguous. The CDR3 runs 16 residues. Germline assignment: CDR1 MNHEY and CDR2 SVGAGI. V was pared by 4 bases and J by 3 bases, with 16 bases between. The CDR3 protein is CASSSLESLIYNEQFF. The CDR3 DNA reads as TGTGCCAGCAGTTCGCTCGAGAGCCTTATCTACAATGAGCAGTTCTTC.

The V gene is TRBV6-6, the J gene TRBJ1-2; unclear D gene. CDR3 length equals 11 residues. V was cut by 6 bases and J by 5 bases, with 7 bases left in between. CDR1 and CDR2 from the germline V gene are MNHNY and SVGAGI (reference sequence). CDR3: CASRTDYGYTF. CDR3 nucleotides: TGTGCCAGCAGAACAGATTATGGCTACACCTTC.

The gene calls are TRBV5-1 and TRBJ2-3; D is perhaps TRBD2 (6 bases). The germline gives CDR1 SGHRS, CDR2 YFSETQ. The CDR3 has 14 residues. With 4 bases removed from V and 2 bases from J, the gap between germline ends came to 11 bases. The CDR3: CASSTGGPTDTQYF. The CDR3 nucleotides read TGCGCCAGCAGCACCGGGGGACCCACAGATACGCAGTATTTT.

This sequence joins TRBV5-6 and TRBJ1-4, with D uncertain. The length of the CDR3 is 14 residues. Looked up from germline, CDR1 is SGHDT and CDR2 is YYEEEE. Trimming stripped 0 bases from V and 8 bases from J, with 11 bases between. The DNA of the CDR3 is TGTGCCAGCAGCTTGGGCCCCGAGGGCGAAAAACTGTTTTTT. It is translated as CASSLGPEGEKLFF.

The chain joins TRBV5-4 to TRBJ2-3; TRBD2 might be the D (6 bases). This CDR3 contains 15 residues. V was pared by 0 bases and J by 0 bases, with 8 bases between. Germline loops: CDR1 SGHNT, CDR2 YYREEE (reference sequence). CDR3 residues: CASSLAGVSTDTQYF. The CDR3 nucleotides are TGTGCCAGCAGCTTGGCGGGGGTGAGCACAGATACGCAGTATTTT.

This chain connects TRBV5-4 to TRBJ2-2; TRBD2 aligns across 9 bases. V shed 3 bases and J 7 bases; nucleotides not matched to a gene: 7. The V gene's germline CDR1 is SGHNT and CDR2 YYREEE (reference sequence). This CDR3 is built from 15 residues. This chain's CDR3 is CASSSLAGHGGELFF. For the CDR3, the DNA is TGTGCCAGCAGCTCTCTAGCGGGGCATGGCGGGGAGCTGTTTTTT.

The genes are TRBV18 and TRBJ1-5, with 9 bases identical to TRBD1. The germline CDR1 and CDR2 sequences are KGHSH and LQKENI. With 6 bases clipped from V and 6 bases from J, the junction kept 9 bases outside the gene matches. The CDR3 is 15 residues long. CDR3 DNA: TGTGCCAGCTCTCCCGACAGGGGGGAAAGTCAGCCCCAGCATTTT. Translated, it gives CASSPDRGESQPQHF.

The chain uses TRBV10-1 and TRBJ1-2; 9 bases line up with TRBD1. V shed 5 bases, J shed 4 bases, and the junction held 8 bases outside the gene matches. Germline V gives CDR1 WNHNN, CDR2 SYGVQD (reference sequence). The CDR3 length is 15 residues. CDR3 coding DNA: TGCGCCAGCAGTCCTGGGACAGGGTCGAGCTATGGCTACACCTTC. As protein: CASSPGTGSSYGYTF.

This chain connects TRBV2 to TRBJ2-1; D is ambiguous. This CDR3 has 9 residues. Looked up from germline, CDR1 is SNHLY and CDR2 is FYNNEI. Trimming took off 6 bases at V and 13 bases at J, with 7 bases between the two ends. CDR3 protein: CASSPTQFF. The DNA of the CDR3 is TGTGCCAGCAGCCCTACCCAGTTCTTC. Using reference TRBV2 and TRBJ2-1 for the parts outside the CDR3, the full variable domain is EPEVTQTPSHQVTQMGQEVILRCVPISNHLYFYWYRQILGQKVEFLVSFYNNEISEKSEIFDDQFSVERPDGSNFTLKIRSTKLEDSAMYFCASSPTQFFGPGTRLTVL.

CDR3: CASSSLGGGGLRGEQFF. The CDR3 DNA follows: TGTGCCAGCAGCTCCCTCGGGGGCGGGGGGCTAAGGGGTGAGCAGTTCTTC. J is TRBJ2-1 and V is TRBV5-4, with 8 bases that match TRBD2. The CDR3 covers 17 residues. Germline CDR1 and CDR2: SGHNT and YYREEE (reference sequence). With 3 bases clipped from V and 9 bases from J, the junction kept 17 bases outside the gene matches.

The rearrangement links TRBV6-5 to TRBJ1-5, with D possibly TRBD1 on 5 matching bases. The CDR3 covers 15 residues. CDR1 is MNHEY and CDR2 is SVGAGI in the germline V gene. V dropped 0 bases and J dropped 5 bases, with 11 bases sitting between them. The CDR3 sequence is CASSYSAREDQPQHF. Here the CDR3 DNA reads TGTGCCAGCAGTTACTCGGCCAGGGAAGATCAGCCCCAGCATTTT.

The rearrangement joins TRBV18 to TRBJ2-2; D may be TRBD1 (6 bases). This CDR3 is 15 amino acids long. Trimming removed 2 bases from V and 5 bases from J, with 12 bases in between. Germline CDR1 and CDR2: KGHSH and LQKENI. The CDR3 DNA is TGTGCCAGCTCACCAAGGAAGGGGGAGACCGGGGAGCTGTTTTTT. Its protein product is CASSPRKGETGELFF.

The rearrangement uses TRBV28 and TRBJ1-6; D remains unclear. The V end was cut by 6 bases, the J end by 6 bases, with 15 bases between. The CDR3 sequence is 15 residues long. Per the germline V gene, CDR1 is MDHEN and CDR2 is SYDVKM. CDR3 DNA sequence: TGTGCCAGCAGCAACGACACGCCGATTAATTCACCCCTCCACTTT. Protein product: CASSNDTPINSPLHF.

This sequence joins TRBV7-8 and TRBJ2-7, with D perhaps matching TRBD1 (6 bases). The CDR3 totals 15 residues. Trimming cost V 2 bases and J 1 base, with 12 bases left between them. The germline V gene has CDR1 SGHVS and CDR2 FQNEAQ. The CDR3 coding sequence is TGTGCCAGCAGCTTATGGGAAGGGGGATCCTACGAGCAGTACGTC. It yields the protein CASSLWEGGSYEQYV.

The V and J genes are TRBV19 and TRBJ2-1; no definite D call. Trimming pared 6 bases from V and 4 bases from J, leaving 4 bases between. The CDR3 consists of 11 residues. Germline V gene data show CDR1 as LNHDA and CDR2 as SQIVND (reference sequence). CDR3 DNA: TGTGCCAGTAGCCCGTACAATGAGCAGTTCTTC. It encodes CASSPYNEQFF.

The rearrangement links TRBV5-4 to TRBJ2-7; 7 bases fit TRBD1. Germline V gives CDR1 SGHNT, CDR2 YYREEE (reference sequence). Germline trimming cut 3 bases from V and 4 bases from J; bases unmatched to any gene: 1. CDR3 length: 12 amino acids. CDR3 bases: TGTGCCAGCAGCTCGGGACAGTACGAGCAGTACTTC. This gives the protein CASSSGQYEQYF.

This clone appeared a single time. CDR3 residues: CSVADRDYGYTF. In nucleotides, the CDR3 is TGCAGCGTCGCCGACAGGGACTATGGCTACACCTTC. The genes are TRBV29-1 and TRBJ1-2; 7 nucleotides line up with TRBD1. The CDR3 is 12 residues long. Per germline, CDR1 SQVTM and CDR2 ANQGSEA. V was pared by 6 bases and J by 3 bases, with 4 bases of the junction left unmatched.

This clone was seen a handful of times. The J gene is TRBJ1-2, the V gene TRBV7-9, with 7 nucleotides matching TRBD1. In germline, CDR1 is SEHNR, CDR2 FQNEAQ (reference sequence). This CDR3 has 13 residues. V shed 4 bases, J shed 4 bases, and the junction held 3 bases outside the gene matches. The CDR3 protein is CASSWTGSYGYTF. CDR3 coding DNA: TGTGCCAGCAGCTGGACAGGAAGCTATGGCTACACCTTC.

The V call is TRBV30, the J call TRBJ2-3, with 11 bases aligning to TRBD2. Germline V gene data show CDR1 as GTSNPN and CDR2 as SVGIG (reference sequence). Trimming at V came to 4 bases and at J to 0 bases, leaving 3 bases not matched to a gene. The CDR3 length is 15 residues. This chain's CDR3 is CAWTSGGTSTDTQYF. CDR3 nucleotides: TGTGCCTGGACTAGCGGGGGGACCAGCACAGATACGCAGTATTTT.

In this sample, this clone turned up a few times. One end of the junction does not line up with germline, which may come from a read error. The chain joins TRBV7-9 to TRBJ1-3; D perhaps matches TRBD1 (5 bases). This CDR3 comprises 14 residues. Germline CDR1 and CDR2: SEHNR and FQNEAQ (reference sequence). The CDR3 DNA follows: TGTTCCAGCAGGCCAGGGTTCTCTGGAAACACCATATATTTT. Translating gives CSSRPGFSGNTIYF.

The chain couples TRBV5-4 to TRBJ2-3, with 15 bases lining up with TRBD2. After removal of 4 bases from V and 5 bases from J, the junction contained 5 bases not matched to a gene. CDR1 SGHNT and CDR2 YYREEE come from the germline V gene (reference sequence). The CDR3 is made up of 16 amino acids. CDR3 sequence (DNA): TGTGCCAGCAGCCCAGGACTAGCGGGGGGGGAAGATACGCAGTATTTT. As protein: CASSPGLAGGEDTQYF.

The CDR3 protein is CASRFLAGDYNEQFF. CDR3 coding DNA: TGTGCCAGCAGGTTCCTAGCGGGGGACTACAATGAGCAGTTCTTC. The V gene is TRBV6-1, the J gene TRBJ2-1; 10 nucleotides align to TRBD2. J gave up 3 bases and V 6 bases, and 5 bases lay outside the gene matches. Germline V gene lookup returns CDR1 MNHNS and CDR2 SASEGT. The CDR3 runs 15 residues.

This rearrangement joins TRBV5-1 to TRBJ1-6, with a possible D match to TRBD1 (6 bases). CDR1 and CDR2 from the germline V gene are SGHRS and YFSETQ. The V end was cut by 4 bases, the J end by 0 bases, with 11 bases between. This CDR3 has 16 residues. The chain's CDR3 is CASSRGQNSYNSPLHF. The CDR3 DNA is TGCGCCAGCAGCCGAGGACAGAACTCCTATAATTCACCCCTCCACTTT.

V gene TRBV6-6 combines with J gene TRBJ2-3; tentative D call: TRBD1 (5 bases). This CDR3 is built from 10 residues. Trimming left V 8 bases short and J 12 bases short, with 12 bases between. CDR1 MNHNY and CDR2 SVGAGI come from the germline V gene (reference sequence). The CDR3 protein is CASRDSRQYF. The CDR3 region has the DNA TGTGCCAGCCGAGACAGTCGTCAGTATTTT.

V and J are TRBV2 and TRBJ1-1; weak D call: TRBD1 (5 bases). This CDR3 region has 15 residues. The V end lost 3 bases, the J end lost 3 bases, and 14 bases lay between the germline ends. The germline CDR1 and CDR2 sequences are SNHLY and FYNNEI. This chain's CDR3 is CASSELEGHDTEAFF. The CDR3 DNA reads TGTGCCAGCAGTGAGCTGGAGGGGCATGACACTGAAGCTTTCTTT.

The chain has TRBV5-6 and TRBJ2-5, with D possibly TRBD1 on 9 matching bases. Germline V CDR1 and CDR2: SGHDT, YYEEEE. The CDR3 is 16 amino acids. Trimming shortened V by 4 bases and J by 7 bases, and 23 bases separated the two germline ends. The CDR3 DNA sequence: TGTGCCAGCAGCCGGGGGGGACAGGGCAAAAGGGGGACCCAGTACTTC. Translation gives CASSRGGQGKRGTQYF. Variable domain in full (rest from reference TRBV5-6 and TRBJ2-5): DAGVTQSPTHLIKTRGQQVTLRCSPKSGHDTVSWYQQALGQGPQFIFQYYEEEERQRGNFPDRFSGHQFPNYSSELNVNALLLGDSALYLCASSRGGQGKRGTQYFGPGTRLLVL.

This clone occurred a few times. The V gene is TRBV12-5, the J gene TRBJ2-3; D might be TRBD2 (7 bases). The V end was cut by 10 bases, the J end by 1 base, with 15 bases between. The germline CDR1 and CDR2 sequences are LGHNT and FRNRAP. CDR3 length: 14 amino acids. In nucleotides, the CDR3 is TGTGCTACCCACGCGGGGGCCCGCACAGATACGCAGTATTTT. Residues: CATHAGARTDTQYF. The full variable domain, completed using reference TRBV12-5 and TRBJ2-3, is DARVTQTPRHKVTEMGQEVTMRCQPILGHNTVFWYRQTMMQGLELLAYFRNRAPLDDSGMPKDRFSAEMPDATLATLKIQPSEPRDSAVYFCATHAGARTDTQYFGPGTRLTVL.

This clone has just a few counts. V usage is TRBV7-9 and J usage is TRBJ2-1, with a weak D call TRBD1 (6 bases). Looked up from germline, CDR1 is SEHNR and CDR2 is FQNEAQ (reference sequence). Deletions cut 6 bases from V and 13 bases from J, with 16 bases between. The CDR3 is 12 residues long. The CDR3 loop reads CASSIGQGNQFF. The DNA of the CDR3 is TGTGCCAGCAGTATAGGGCAGGGGAACCAGTTCTTC.